Listed here are 18 T cell receptor beta chains from one sample, sequenced in a study of OX40 agonist ivuxolimab in advanced cancers. Receptors were amplified or captured by the immunoSEQ multiplex PCR assay. The clones in this table, taken by TCRdb from immuneACCESS, are in-frame only. Not every clone is retained; where verified, under half of the shortfall comes from an unresolved V gene, and the cause of the rest is unknown. This sample is represented by over 35,000 clones; 70% to 85% of them were singletons. The biggest ten clones account for 20% to 25% of the sample. The specimen was CD4+ or CD8+ T cells sorted from blood, collected in a trial of the OX40 agonist ivuxolimab. The receptor set was obtained from an adult with an advanced solid tumor such as melanoma, head and neck, liver or kidney cancer.

The gene calls are TRBV19 and TRBJ1-1, with a weak D call TRBD1 (5 bases). Trimming shortened V by 4 bases and J by 3 bases, and 12 bases separated the two germline ends. CDR3 length: 14 residues. CDR1 is LNHDA and CDR2 is SQIVND in the germline V gene (reference sequence). The chain's CDR3 is CASSSQMGDTEAFF. CDR3 in DNA: TGTGCCAGTAGTAGTCAGATGGGGGACACTGAAGCTTTCTTT.

The V call is TRBV7-8, the J call TRBJ2-4; the D gene is possibly TRBD1 (6 bases). CDR3 length equals 16 residues. V was cut by 5 bases and J by 3 bases, with 17 bases left in between. Germline V lookup: CDR1 SGHVS, CDR2 FQNEAQ. The CDR3 sequence is CASSTPGDSDKNIQYF. The DNA of the CDR3 is TGTGCCAGCAGCACTCCAGGGGATTCGGACAAAAACATTCAGTACTTC. Filled out from reference TRBV7-8 and TRBJ2-4, the complete variable domain reads GAGVSQSPRYKVAKRGQDVALRCDPISGHVSLFWYQQALGQGPEFLTYFQNEAQLDKSGLPSDRFFAERPEGSVSTLKIQRTQQEDSAVYLCASSTPGDSDKNIQYFGAGTRLSVL.

The genes are TRBV28 and TRBJ2-7; D is uncertain. CDR1 and CDR2 (germline): MDHEN, SYDVKM. Trimming left V 2 bases short and J 1 base short, with 12 bases between. This CDR3 is 15 amino acids long. The CDR3: CASSLTSTFSYEQYF. CDR3 nucleotides: TGTGCCAGCAGTTTAACCAGCACATTTTCCTACGAGCAGTACTTC.

V is TRBV4-2 and J is TRBJ2-5, with a possible D match to TRBD2 (5 bases). The J call may be in error: the DNA end matches TRBJ2-7 better. From germline, CDR1 is LGHNA and CDR2 YNFKEQ. CDR3 length: 16 amino acids. The CDR3 sequence: CASSQASSTMGYEQYF. Here the CDR3 DNA reads TGTGCCAGCAGCCAGGCCTCTAGCACGATGGGCTACGAGCAGTACTTC.

The chain employs TRBV7-2 and TRBJ2-7; D unresolved. This CDR3 has 14 residues. The V end lost 1 base, the J end lost 0 bases, and 7 bases lay between the germline ends. The V gene's germline CDR1 is SGHTA and CDR2 FQGNSA. The CDR3 region has the DNA TGTGCCAGCAGCTTAGATTGGAGCTCCTACGAGCAGTACTTC. It encodes CASSLDWSSYEQYF.

The chain has TRBV6-1 and TRBJ2-5; D perhaps matches TRBD1 (5 bases). Gene TRBJ2-7 matches the end of the DNA better, so the J call may be wrong. CDR1 is MNHNS and CDR2 is SASEGT in the germline V gene. CDR3 size: 14 residues. The CDR3 is CASSDDPGINEQYF. For the CDR3, the DNA is TGTGCCAGCAGTGATGATCCAGGGATCAACGAGCAGTACTTC.

This clone was counted between two and nine times. This chain uses TRBV19 with TRBJ1-1; TRBD1 agrees at 7 bases. The CDR3 totals 15 residues. Germline CDR1 LNHDA, CDR2 SQIVND (reference sequence). The V and J ends lost 5 bases and 0 bases, in that order; junction bases with no gene match: 6. CDR3 nucleotide sequence: TGTGCCAGTAGTCAACAGGGGAACTTGAACACTGAAGCTTTCTTT. This codes for CASSQQGNLNTEAFF.

This clone is termed medium-sized (0.01 to 0.1%). The rearrangement uses TRBV2 and TRBJ2-2; no clear D. CDR1 is SNHLY and CDR2 is FYNNEI in the germline V gene. CDR3 length equals 15 residues. The V end was cut by 7 bases, the J end by 1 base, with 13 bases between. This chain's CDR3 is CASTGPNQNTGELFF. The CDR3 nucleotides read TGTGCCAGCACTGGGCCCAACCAGAACACCGGGGAGCTGTTTTTT.

The V gene is TRBV7-6, the J gene TRBJ1-4, with 7 bases aligning to TRBD1. Germline CDR1 SGHVS, CDR2 FNYEAQ. The CDR3 consists of 15 residues. Unmatched junction bases numbered 8, after V lost 4 bases and J lost 6 bases. The CDR3 spells CASSSYRGSDEKLFF. DNA of the CDR3: TGTGCCAGCAGCTCATACAGGGGATCTGATGAAAAACTGTTTTTT.

The V call is TRBV9, the J call TRBJ1-2, with a weak D call TRBD1 (5 bases). The CDR3 length is 15 residues. The V gene lost 0 bases and the J gene lost 6 bases, with 15 bases spanning the gap. Per germline, CDR1 SGDLS and CDR2 YYNGEE. The CDR3 region has the DNA TGTGCCAGCAGCGTAGGAGGGACCCTTACCCATGGCTACACCTTC. It codes for CASSVGGTLTHGYTF. Drawing the rest from reference TRBV9 and TRBJ1-2, the complete variable domain is DSGVTQTPKHLITATGQRVTLRCSPRSGDLSVYWYQQSLDQGLQFLIQYYNGEERAKGNILERFSAQQFPDLHSELNLSSLELGDSALYFCASSVGGTLTHGYTFGSGTRLTVV.

V and J are TRBV27 and TRBJ2-7; 8 bases line up with TRBD1. CDR3 size: 14 residues. Germline lookup yields CDR1 MNHEY and CDR2 SMNVEV (reference sequence). Trimming removed 0 bases from V and 3 bases from J; junction bases left unmatched: 1. The CDR3, as DNA: TGTGCCAGCAGTTTATCGACAGGGGACTACGAGCAGTACTTC. Amino acid sequence: CASSLSTGDYEQYF.

The rearrangement links TRBV6-1 to TRBJ2-1, with 7 bases fitting TRBD1. This CDR3 is built from 14 residues. Germline V gene data show CDR1 as MNHNS and CDR2 as SASEGT. The ends lost 7 bases at V and 2 bases at J; junction bases unmatched: 5. The CDR3 protein is CASTGTVTYNEQFF. Here the CDR3 DNA reads TGTGCCAGCACCGGGACAGTCACCTACAATGAGCAGTTCTTC.

The chain couples TRBV7-6 to TRBJ2-5, with 8 bases aligning to TRBD1. V lost 4 bases to trimming and J lost 0 bases; unmatched junction nucleotides: 4. CDR1 and CDR2 (germline): SGHVS, FNYEAQ. There are 15 residues in the CDR3. The CDR3 nucleotides are TGTGCCAGCAGCTCCCGACAGGGGAACCAAGAGACCCAGTACTTC. Its protein is CASSSRQGNQETQYF.

This chain connects TRBV7-9 to TRBJ2-5; 9 nucleotides line up with TRBD1. Germline assignment: CDR1 SEHNR and CDR2 FQNEAQ (reference sequence). V shed 4 bases and J 5 bases; nucleotides not matched to a gene: 5. This CDR3 is built from 14 residues. DNA of the CDR3: TGTGCCAGCAGCTGGGACAGGGAGAGGGAGACCCAGTACTTC. Translation: CASSWDRERETQYF. The full variable domain, rest sourced from reference TRBV7-9 and TRBJ2-5, is DTGVSQNPRHKITKRGQNVTFRCDPISEHNRLYWYRQTLGQGPEFLTYFQNEAQLEKSRLLSDRFSAERPKGSFSTLEIQRTEQGDSAMYLCASSWDRERETQYFGPGTRLLVL.

This chain uses TRBV27 with TRBJ2-2; D call uncertain. CDR3 length equals 16 residues. Deletions cut 0 bases from V and 2 bases from J, with 10 bases between. Germline-derived CDR1 and CDR2 are MNHEY and SMNVEV (reference sequence). CDR3 sequence reads: CASSLSLVPNTGELFF. The CDR3 DNA is TGTGCCAGCAGTTTATCGCTGGTCCCTAACACCGGGGAGCTGTTTTTT.

The chain recombines TRBV5-4 with TRBJ2-2, with TRBD2 matching over 12 bases. The V gene's germline CDR1 is SGHNT and CDR2 YYREEE (reference sequence). V gave up 2 bases and J gave up 1 base; unmatched junction bases: 6. CDR3 size: 18 residues. The CDR3 DNA follows: TGTGCCAGCAGCTTTCCGGGACTAGCGGGTGTGAACACCGGGGAGCTGTTTTTT. Amino acids: CASSFPGLAGVNTGELFF.

J is TRBJ2-5 and V is TRBV6-6; unclear D gene. Germline CDR1 is MNHNY and CDR2 is SVGAGI (reference sequence). The CDR3 has 14 residues. Between the trimmed V and J ends, which lost 0 bases and 4 bases, there was a span of 9 bases. CDR3 region: CASSYSSPPETQYF. DNA of the CDR3: TGTGCCAGCAGTTACTCGAGCCCTCCAGAGACCCAGTACTTC.

This chain joins TRBV7-3 and TRBJ2-5; 10 positions match TRBD2. Germline values: CDR1 SGHTA, CDR2 FQGTGA. The CDR3 loop spans 14 amino acids. V was pared by 1 base and J by 11 bases, with 7 bases of the junction left unmatched. This CDR3 is CASSLNPSGSEQYF. In DNA form, the CDR3 reads TGTGCCAGCAGCTTAAATCCTAGCGGGAGTGAGCAGTACTTC.